This TCR beta chain stems from a study of siplizumab effects on memory and regulatory T cells. Germline V lookup: CDR1 SGHVS, CDR2 FQNEAQ. CDR3 length: 14 residues. V dropped 5 bases and J dropped 2 bases, with 13 bases sitting between them. Libraries were prepared by immunoSEQ multiplex PCR; TCRdb keeps only in-frame clonotypes and omits some of them. The sample includes just over 60,000 clones, 70% to 85% of them seen just once. The TCR was taken from a human donor in good health. Sequenced sample: memory CD4+ T cells sorted from blood. V is TRBV7-8 and J is TRBJ2-7; no clear D gene. CDR3 bases: TGTGCCAGCAGCCGAAGTTCCAGAACCTACGAGCAGTACTTC. Protein: CASSRSSRTYEQYF.